What follows describes a single T cell receptor beta chain. The antigen remains undetermined. The V end lost 6 bases, the J end lost 6 bases, and 12 bases lay between the germline ends. The CDR3 consists of 13 residues. Looked up from germline, CDR1 is MDHEN and CDR2 is SYDVKM. This sample was included in a study of early T cells in non-severe SARS-CoV-2 infection. About the study: Bulk RNA from unsorted whole blood was sequenced; chains were unpaired. Study results and caveats: The study's VDJdb matching favored anti-spike CD8 responses and missed private and CD4 specificities.

Individual cDNA molecules were tagged with unique molecular identifiers, the study reported. TCRdb ran MiXCR on the 5' RACE reads and lists one entry per CDR3 protein. The data show 50,000 to 60,000 distinct CDR3 sequences, roughly 10% seen once. Sequencing used whole blood. This chain links TRBV28 with TRBJ2-1; D is uncertain. The receptor was derived from an adult who was a healthcare worker with PCR-confirmed SARS-CoV-2 infection or an uninfected control (not recorded which). CDR3 sequence (DNA): TGTGCCAGCAGGACCGAAACCCTCAATGAGCAGTTCTTC. Protein sequence: CASRTETLNEQFF. Full variable domain (outside the CDR3, taken from reference TRBV28 and TRBJ2-1): DVKVTQSSRYLVKRTGEKVFLECVQDMDHENMFWYRQDPGLGLRLIYFSYDVKMKEKGDIPEGYSVSREKKERFSLILESASTNQTSMYLCASRTETLNEQFFGPGTRLTVL.